The present T cell receptor (beta chain) was sequenced within a study of blood T cell repertoires in COVID-19. Measured with immunoSEQ multiplex PCR; TCRdb has only the in-frame clones, and not every one. The sample records approximately 290,000 clones, under 85% being singletons. Germline assignment: CDR1 WNHNN and CDR2 SYGVQD (reference sequence). The CDR3 loop spans 18 amino acids. V was clipped by 0 bases and J by 1 base, with 19 bases between them. The receptor was isolated from a human donor with COVID-19, enrolled during active disease. The donor label of this sample is uncertain. The material sequenced was peripheral blood. The gene calls are TRBV10-1 and TRBJ2-7; the D is unclear. The CDR3 DNA is TGCGCCAGCAGTGAGTCCCCTTCCTCCCCAGGCAGATCCTACGAGCAGTACTTC. It yields the protein CASSESPSSPGRSYEQYF.